Given below is one T cell receptor beta chain in context. The record has no base qualities; no much larger clone is one base away. Thawed, overnight-rested PBMC were stained with GMM-loaded CD1B tetramer, a Live/Dead dye and anti-CD3, then sorted on a FACS Aria II. C32 glucose monomycolate purified from Rhodococcus equi was loaded onto CD1B tetramers. Before cryopreservation, the PBMC used for tetramer sorting had been depleted of CD14-expressing monocytes as part of a separate study. From each donor, 75,000 to 100,000 tetramer-negative cells were sorted and analyzed together with the tetramer-positive cells. GMM-loaded CD1B tetramers were used to sort antigen-specific T cells from several healthy South African adults. The data derive from a study of T cells in tuberculosis (dated by TCRdb to the late 2010s). Background on the whole study: To characterize T cells specific for the mycobacterial lipid antigen glucose monomycolate (GMM), the study used CD1B tetramers together with high-throughput TCR immunosequencing. Here is what the overall study found, with its caveats: T cells that bind the CD1B-GMM tetramer with low affinity may not have been captured by the stringent sort gate.

TCR-alpha and TCR-beta chains were sequenced unpaired, so chain pairing information was not available. The immunoSEQ multiplex PCR assay was used to generate TCR libraries, with TCR-beta and/or TCR-alpha/delta assays applied to each sample. Amplified TCR libraries were sequenced on the Illumina high-throughput platform. In the authors' own workflow: Clustering and dimensionality reduction relied on pairwise TCRdist distances among GMM-specific receptors from T cells that were either sorted ex vivo or expanded in vitro. Sequence motifs defined by gene usage and CDR3 content were checked for enrichment by comparing tetramer-positive and tetramer-negative populations. TCRdb obtained this table from immuneACCESS and retained in-frame rearrangements with V and J assigned. These tables miss some clones; where compared with another copy, unresolved V genes account for less than half of the shortfall, and the remainder is unexplained. The D gene and trimming were derived from the DNA, and the V and J assignments and clone size from that table. The sample table lists 55,000 to 65,000 clones, 81% of them with a count of one. Around 13% of the sample belongs to the ten largest clones.

The TCR comes from an adult woman with latent tuberculosis. Sequences were obtained from CD1b-GMM tetramer-negative cells sorted from PBMCs. The cell subset or site label, as the study defines it: T cells not binding CD1B-GMM tetramer, sorted from same donor.

This receptor carries the CDR3 CASSPRRARTYNEQFF. The nucleotides are TGTGCCAGCTCACCCCGCAGGGCTAGGACCTACAATGAGCAGTTCTTC. This chain is built from TRBV18 and TRBJ2-1; matching of 5 bases hints at TRBD1 as the D gene. The germline V gene specifies KGHSH as CDR1 and LQKENI as CDR2. The CDR3, from cysteine to phenylalanine, totals 16 residues. Kept here is only the CDR3 DNA, which spans 48 bases and is read in frame from base 1. V and J are truncated by 3 bases and 2 bases respectively, leaving an intervening sequence of 14 bases.